Given below is one TCR beta chain in context. The record originates from a study of blood T cell repertoires in COVID-19. The table came from immunoSEQ multiplex PCR; TCRdb's copy has only in-frame clones and leaves some out. The data contain around 120,000 clones, more than 60% of them singletons. This CDR3 contains 14 residues. Looked up from germline, CDR1 is SGHTA and CDR2 is FQGNSA. V shed 4 bases and J shed 1 base, with 10 bases lying between them. This TCR was recovered from a man between 65 and 85 years old with acute or convalescent COVID-19. The V call is TRBV7-2, the J call TRBJ1-1; D is perhaps TRBD1 (6 bases). Sequences were obtained from peripheral blood. The CDR3 loop reads CASSSGVWNTEAFF. For the CDR3, the DNA is TGTGCCAGCAGCTCAGGGGTGTGGAACACTGAAGCTTTCTTT.